The next 17 T cell receptor beta chains were all read from a single sample in a study of blood T cells in healthy people across ages. It was with a sample-barcoded 5' primer and a J-beta primer mix that a second PCR of about 6 to 12 cycles was run. TCRdb ran MiXCR on the 5' RACE reads and lists one entry per CDR3 protein. The table lists around 870,000 distinct CDR3 sequences, roughly 26% of them singletons. The sample comprised blood. These receptor sequences come from a woman aged 80 or older in good health.

The rearrangement links TRBV7-2 to TRBJ1-1; 9 bases agree with TRBD1. The CDR3 runs to 14 residues. The V and J ends lost 5 bases and 3 bases, in that order; junction bases with no gene match: 4. Germline CDR1 reads SGHTA; CDR2 reads FQGNSA. CDR3 residues: CASSARQGDTEAFF. The DNA for the CDR3 is TGTGCCAGCAGCGCCCGACAGGGGGACACTGAAGCTTTCTTT. Together with reference TRBV7-2 and TRBJ1-1, the CDR3 gives the full variable domain: GAGVSQSPSNKVTEKGKDVELRCDPISGHTALYWYRQSLGQGLEFLIYFQGNSAPDKSGLPSDRFSAERTGGSVSTLTIQRTQQEDSAVYLCASSARQGDTEAFFGQGTRLTVV.

This clonotype showed up many times. DNA of the CDR3: TGTGCCAGCAGTAAGGACAGGGGACGCTATGGCTACACCTTC. Translated: CASSKDRGRYGYTF. This chain links TRBV6-2 or TRBV6-3 with TRBJ1-2, with 9 bases fitting TRBD1. After removal of 5 bases from V and 4 bases from J, the junction contained 5 bases not matched to a gene. CDR3 length: 14 amino acids. The germline gives CDR1 MNHEY, CDR2 SVGEGT.

The table lists this clonotype with many counts. This chain connects TRBV5-1 to TRBJ2-1; 9 positions agree with TRBD2. The V gene end was trimmed by 4 bases and the J gene end by 0 bases; junction bases not matched to a gene: 8. This CDR3 has 17 amino acids. Germline V lookup: CDR1 SGHRS, CDR2 YFSETQ. In nucleotides, the CDR3 is TGCGCCAGCAGCGCCTCGGCGGGGGGGTTCTCCTACAATGAGCAGTTCTTC. Translated: CASSASAGGFSYNEQFF.

This clonotype was detected once. This chain links TRBV20-1 with TRBJ1-2; TRBD1 might be the D (6 bases). This CDR3 is built from 16 residues. The germline CDR1 and CDR2 sequences are DFQATT and SNEGSKA (reference sequence). The germline V and J ends were trimmed by 6 bases and 4 bases, with 24 bases remaining between them. Written as DNA, the CDR3 is TGCAGTGCGCCCTTTGGTAACCTGGGGGCGGGCTATGGCTACACCTTC. As protein: CSAPFGNLGAGYGYTF.

The rearrangement links TRBV16 to TRBJ1-5; D uncertain. Germline CDR1 KGHSY, CDR2 FQNENV. The CDR3 extends over 13 amino acids. The germline V and J ends were trimmed by 2 bases and 3 bases, with 5 bases remaining between them. The CDR3 loop is CASSQQHNQPQHF. The CDR3 DNA reads TGTGCCAGCAGCCAACAGCACAATCAGCCCCAGCATTTT.

This clonotype was detected ten times or more. The V call is TRBV27, the J call TRBJ2-6, with D possibly being TRBD2 (6 bases). CDR1 MNHEY and CDR2 SMNVEV come from the germline V gene (reference sequence). The CDR3 loop spans 17 amino acids. V lost 7 bases and J lost 0, with 16 bases in between. CDR3 in DNA: TGTGCCAGCACATCCGGGACTGGTAGCTCTGGGGCCAACGTCCTGACTTTC. Residues: CASTSGTGSSGANVLTF.

This clonotype was counted at least ten times. This sequence joins TRBV10-3 and TRBJ2-7, with TRBD1 matching over 7 bases. V gave up 2 bases and J gave up 2 bases; unmatched junction bases: 9. The germline CDR1 and CDR2 sequences are ENHRY and SYGVKD. The CDR3 has 16 residues. The CDR3 DNA is TGTGCCATCAGTGAGGGGCCCCCCGACAGGGCCTACGAGCAGTACTTC. This translates into CAISEGPPDRAYEQYF.

This clonotype was seen only a few times. J is TRBJ2-4 and V is TRBV30, with TRBD1 matching over 7 bases. The germline gives CDR1 GTSNPN, CDR2 SVGIG (reference sequence). The CDR3 is 12 amino acids. The J segment lost 13 bases and the V segment lost 7 bases, leaving 13 bases of the junction unmatched. The CDR3 loop is CASGQNPVQQYF. The CDR3 DNA reads TGTGCCTCGGGACAGAACCCCGTCCAGCAGTACTTC. Complete variable domain (other parts from reference TRBV30 and TRBJ2-4): SQTIHQWPATLVQPVGSPLSLECTVEGTSNPNLYWYRQAAGRGLQLLFYSVGIGQISSEVPQNLSASRPQDRQFILSSKKLLLSDSGFYLCASGQNPVQQYFGAGTRLSVL.

A few counts support this clonotype. The chain is built from TRBV12-3 or TRBV12-4 and TRBJ2-1, with 7 nucleotides matching TRBD2. CDR3 length equals 14 residues. V gave up 4 bases and J gave up 3 bases; unmatched junction bases: 3. The CDR3 protein is CASSWTRIYNEQFF. CDR3 DNA sequence: TGTGCCAGCAGTTGGACTAGGATCTACAATGAGCAGTTCTTC.

Turning to this clonotype: This may be a read error: a much more frequent sequence differs by one nucleotide. V usage is TRBV2 and J usage is TRBJ2-4, with D unclear. The better agreement between TRBJ2-5 and the DNA end casts doubt on the J call. The germline V gene encodes CDR1 SNHLY and CDR2 FYNNEI. The CDR3 totals 14 residues. CDR3 in amino acids: CASSERSAWETQYF. CDR3 nucleotide sequence: TGTGCCAGCAGTGAGAGGTCAGCATGGGAGACCCAGTACTTC.

Of note for this clonotype: A much larger clone sits a single nucleotide away, making a read error possible. The chain links TRBV20-1 to TRBJ2-3; D gene ambiguous. The length of the CDR3 is 11 residues. Germline V gene sequence: CDR1 DFQATT, CDR2 SNEGSKA (reference sequence). The CDR3, as DNA: TGCAGGGCTGGCACCCGGGATACGCAGTATTTT. Translated: CRAGTRDTQYF.

This clonotype was recorded a few times. The chain recombines TRBV11-2 with TRBJ1-6; 7 positions agree with TRBD1. The V gene end was trimmed by 1 base and the J gene end by 3 bases; junction bases not matched to a gene: 6. Per the germline V gene, CDR1 is SGHAT and CDR2 is FQNNGV. The CDR3 extends over 17 amino acids. CDR3 sequence reads: CASSLVGRQGYNSPLHF. As DNA, the CDR3 is TGTGCCAGCAGCTTAGTCGGGCGACAGGGCTATAATTCACCCCTCCACTTT.

The gene calls are TRBV5-1 and TRBJ1-1, with no clear D. Trimming took 4 bases from V and 4 from J, leaving 17 bases between them. The CDR3 sequence is 15 residues long. Germline values: CDR1 SGHRS, CDR2 YFSETQ. The CDR3 loop reads CASSPTSAGLTEAFF. CDR3 nucleotides: TGCGCCAGCAGCCCGACCTCTGCAGGACTCACTGAAGCTTTCTTT.

A word on this clonotype: A much larger clone lies a single base off, so this may be a read error. The rearrangement uses TRBV7-9 and TRBJ2-7; D might be TRBD1 (6 bases). Germline assignment: CDR1 SEHNR and CDR2 FQNEAQ (reference sequence). The CDR3 has 15 amino acids. With 3 bases removed from V and 0 bases from J, the gap between germline ends came to 12 bases. CDR3 DNA sequence: TGTGCCAGCAGCTTGAGACAGGCCAACTCCTACGAGCAGTACTTC. This encodes CASSLRQANSYEQYF.

The table lists this clonotype with many counts. V gene TRBV11-2 combines with J gene TRBJ2-1, with D possibly TRBD2 on 5 matching bases. This CDR3 region has 13 residues. The V gene's germline CDR1 is SGHAT and CDR2 FQNNGV. Between the trimmed V and J ends, which lost 2 bases and 8 bases, there was a span of 10 bases. CDR3 DNA sequence: TGTGCCAGCAGCTTAAGTCGAGGGTATGAGCAGTTCTTC. Translating it yields CASSLSRGYEQFF.

Turning to this clonotype: Since the CDR3 does not end with the conserved phenylalanine or tryptophan, this likely comes from a read error. The gene calls are TRBV20-1 and TRBJ1-2; 8 nucleotides line up with TRBD1. The CDR3 loop spans 13 amino acids. Germline V gene data show CDR1 as DFQATT and CDR2 as SNEGSKA (reference sequence). The CDR3 loop is CSGQLTGGWGYTV. CDR3 in DNA: TGCAGCGGCCAACTTACAGGGGGATGGGGCTACACCGTC.

This clonotype was counted many times. This chain joins TRBV7-9 and TRBJ1-2; D is undetermined. Trimming removed 0 bases from V and 6 bases from J, with 5 bases in between. In germline, CDR1 is SEHNR, CDR2 FQNEAQ (reference sequence). The CDR3 contains 12 residues. This CDR3 reads CASSLAGDGYTF. The CDR3 DNA reads TGTGCCAGCAGCTTAGCAGGAGATGGCTACACCTTC. The full variable domain, completed using reference TRBV7-9 and TRBJ1-2, is DTGVSQNPRHKITKRGQNVTFRCDPISEHNRLYWYRQTLGQGPEFLTYFQNEAQLEKSRLLSDRFSAERPKGSFSTLEIQRTEQGDSAMYLCASSLAGDGYTFGSGTRLTVV.